The T cell receptor (beta chain) under discussion was sequenced for a study of blood T cell repertoires in COVID-19. The CDR3 sequence is 11 residues long. The V gene's germline CDR1 is DFQATT and CDR2 SNEGSKA (reference sequence). V was shortened by 4 bases and J by 0 bases, with 2 bases between the two germline ends. Authors' data handling: How many nucleated cells were present was estimated from reference gene primer amplification. Profiling relied on immunoSEQ multiplex PCR, and the TCRdb table lists in-frame clones only, not all of them. V, J and clone size are taken as reported in that table, and D and trimming were inferred from the DNA itself. Among some 260,000 clones listed, over 80% were seen once. Study members were between roughly 18 and 100 years old and lived in some 26 US regions. Participants reported their clinical history, and cohort assignment relied on those reports.

The sequenced material came from PBMCs or T cells enriched from blood (not recorded which). The chain recombines TRBV20-1 with TRBJ2-3; D is ambiguous. This TCR was recovered from a woman aged 18 to 35 who had recovered from COVID-19. This CDR3 reads CSATSTDTQYF. As DNA, the CDR3 is TGCAGTGCTACTAGCACAGATACGCAGTATTTT.